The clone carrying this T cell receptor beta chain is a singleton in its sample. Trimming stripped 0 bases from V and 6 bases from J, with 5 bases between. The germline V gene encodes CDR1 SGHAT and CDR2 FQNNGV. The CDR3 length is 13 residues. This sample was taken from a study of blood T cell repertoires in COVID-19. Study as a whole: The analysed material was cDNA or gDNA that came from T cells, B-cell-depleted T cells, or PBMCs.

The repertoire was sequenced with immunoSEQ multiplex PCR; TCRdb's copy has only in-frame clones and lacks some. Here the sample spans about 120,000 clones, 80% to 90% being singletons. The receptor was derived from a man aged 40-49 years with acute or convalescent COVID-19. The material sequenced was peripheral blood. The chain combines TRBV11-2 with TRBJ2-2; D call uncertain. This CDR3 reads CASSLDLPGELFF. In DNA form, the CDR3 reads TGTGCCAGCAGCTTAGATCTCCCCGGGGAGCTGTTTTTT.